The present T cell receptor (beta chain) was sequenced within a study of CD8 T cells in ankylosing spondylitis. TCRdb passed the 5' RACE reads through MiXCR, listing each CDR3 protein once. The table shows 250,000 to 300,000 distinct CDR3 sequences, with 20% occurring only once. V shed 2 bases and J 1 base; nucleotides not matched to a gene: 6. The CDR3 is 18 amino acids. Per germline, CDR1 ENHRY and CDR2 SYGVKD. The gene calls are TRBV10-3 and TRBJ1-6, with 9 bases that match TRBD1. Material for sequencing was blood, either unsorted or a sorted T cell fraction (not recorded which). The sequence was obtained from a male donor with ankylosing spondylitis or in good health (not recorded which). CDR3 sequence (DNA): TGTGCCATCAGTGAGGGCCGACAGGGGGAATCCTATAATTCACCCCTCCACTTT. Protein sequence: CAISEGRQGESYNSPLHF.